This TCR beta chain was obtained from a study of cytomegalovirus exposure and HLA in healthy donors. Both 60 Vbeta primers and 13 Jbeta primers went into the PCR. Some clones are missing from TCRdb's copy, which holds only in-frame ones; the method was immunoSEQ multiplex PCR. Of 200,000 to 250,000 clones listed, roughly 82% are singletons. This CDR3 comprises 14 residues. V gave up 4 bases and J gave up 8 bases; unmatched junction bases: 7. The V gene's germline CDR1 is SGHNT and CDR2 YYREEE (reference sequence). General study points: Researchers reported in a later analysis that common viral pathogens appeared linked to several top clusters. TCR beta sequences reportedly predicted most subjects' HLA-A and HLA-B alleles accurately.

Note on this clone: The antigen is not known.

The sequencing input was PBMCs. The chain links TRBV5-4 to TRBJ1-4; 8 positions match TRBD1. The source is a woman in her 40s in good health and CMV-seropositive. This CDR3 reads CASSPDRAREKLFF. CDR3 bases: TGTGCCAGCAGCCCGGACAGGGCGAGGGAAAAACTGTTTTTT.